A single sample is the source of the 3 T cell receptor beta chains below, sequenced in a study of tumor-infiltrating lymphocytes in primary liver carcinoma. Joint extraction of RNA and DNA used about 17-30 mg of bulk tissue that was unsorted. A primer matching the constant region was used to make TCR beta cDNA from approximately 520 ng of total RNA. Amplification in three nested multiplex PCR rounds with slightly modified ARM-PCR gave rise to TCR beta libraries. The two initial PCR rounds, 9 to 11 cycles each, used TRBV1-TRBV30 forward and C-beta reverse primers. TCRdb reprocessed the multiplex PCR reads via MiXCR and lists one record per CDR3 protein. Counted here are 75,000 to 80,000 distinct CDR3 sequences, under 75% occurring once; the ten biggest clones make up about 26%. The source material was tumor-adjacent normal liver tissue. These receptors came from a man in his forties or fifties with primary liver carcinoma and hepatitis B virus infection.

This clonotype was counted a single time. It is likely a read error, because the conserved phenylalanine at the end of the CDR3 is missing. V usage is TRBV29-1 and J usage is TRBJ2-1, with TRBD2 as a possible D gene (5 bases). Germline values: CDR1 SQVTM, CDR2 ANQGSEA. The CDR3 extends over 12 amino acids. The CDR3 DNA sequence: TGCAGGGCCCGCGCGGGCAGAAATGAGCAGTTCATC. It encodes CRARAGRNEQFI.

This clonotype appeared a few times. The CDR3 reads CAGTRGTAINQPQHF. The CDR3 nucleotides are TGTGCCGGCACGCGGGGCACCGCAATTAATCAGCCCCAGCATTTT. This rearrangement joins TRBV12-3 or TRBV12-4 to TRBJ1-5, with D possibly being TRBD1 (5 bases). The CDR3 runs to 15 residues. V lost 11 bases and J lost 4, with 21 bases in between.

About this clonotype itself: A clone one base away is much larger, so this may be a read error. This chain uses TRBV12-3 or TRBV12-4 with TRBJ1-5; 12 bases are a match to TRBD1. The CDR3 is 15 residues long. Here the CDR3 DNA reads TGTGCCTGCAGATTCGGGACAGGGGGCCATCAGCCCCAGCATTTT. Protein: CACRFGTGGHQPQHF.